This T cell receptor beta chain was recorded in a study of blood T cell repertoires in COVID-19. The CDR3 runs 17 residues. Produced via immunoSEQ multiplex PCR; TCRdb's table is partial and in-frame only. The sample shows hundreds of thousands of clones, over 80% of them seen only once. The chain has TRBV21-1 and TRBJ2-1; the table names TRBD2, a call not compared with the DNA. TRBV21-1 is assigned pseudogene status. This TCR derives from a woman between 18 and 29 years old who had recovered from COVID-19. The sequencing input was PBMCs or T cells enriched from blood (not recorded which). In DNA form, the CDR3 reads TGTGCCAGCAGCGTTTCCGGGACTCGCCTTTCCTACAATGAGCAGTTCTTC. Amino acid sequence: CASSVSGTRLSYNEQFF.